The 24 T cell receptor beta chains given below trace back to one sample, sequenced in a study of human T cells and chemical hapten exposure (dated by TCRdb to about 2021). The time point label corresponds to: patch test 1, 2 weeks after DPC sensitization. Read against the paper, the sample's treatment or condition label means: therapeutic diphenylcyclopropenone sensitization with weekly scalp DPC. The library was prepared using RACE. These reads were obtained on a NextSeq 500. Using fastp at Q25 and MiXCR, TCRdb reprocessed the public reads and kept productive beta chains. For every CDR3 protein sequence, its rows merge into one entry that carries the most common genes and DNA. Recorded for this sample are approximately 340,000 distinct CDR3 sequences; around 7% of them occurred a single time. 8.4% of the sample is taken by the ten largest. Sequenced material: whole blood, taken in connection with sensitization to the hapten diphenylcyclopropenone (DPC). These receptors all stem from a woman under 30 with alopecia areata. Some clones in this sample may be carry-over from other donors' samples.

The rearrangement uses TRBV6-6 and TRBJ1-1, with unresolved D. Germline CDR1 MNHNY, CDR2 SVGAGI (reference sequence). The CDR3 totals 13 residues. The V end lost 3 bases, the J end lost 5 bases, and 10 bases lay between the germline ends. The CDR3 sequence is CASSYSLETEAFF. CDR3 DNA sequence: TGTGCCAGCAGTTATTCATTGGAAACTGAAGCTTTCTTT.

There are many counts of this clonotype. Given a much more abundant clone one base away, this may be a read error. The CDR3 region is CASSLGTTDTQYF. The CDR3 DNA reads as TGTGCCAGCAGCTTAGGAACCACAGATACGCAGTATTTT. The chain uses TRBV13 and TRBJ2-3, with unresolved D. The CDR3 length is 13 residues. The germline V gene encodes CDR1 PRHDT and CDR2 FYEKMQ (reference sequence). Deletions cut 0 bases from V and 2 bases from J, with 3 bases between. The full variable domain, rest sourced from reference TRBV13 and TRBJ2-3, is AAGVIQSPRHLIKEKRETATLKCYPIPRHDTVYWYQQGPGQDPQFLISFYEKMQSDKGSIPDRFSAQQFSDYHSELNMSSLELGDSALYFCASSLGTTDTQYFGPGTRLTVL.

This clonotype occurred a few times. V usage is TRBV7-2 and J usage is TRBJ2-1; the D is unclear. Trimming cost V 4 bases and J 6 bases, with 10 bases left between them. The CDR3 length is 13 residues. Germline V gene sequence: CDR1 SGHTA, CDR2 FQGNSA. DNA for the CDR3: TGTGCCAGCAGCTCGAAAGGTGGCAATGAGCAGTTCTTC. Translation: CASSSKGGNEQFF. Full variable domain (remainder filled in from reference TRBV7-2 and TRBJ2-1): GAGVSQSPSNKVTEKGKDVELRCDPISGHTALYWYRQSLGQGLEFLIYFQGNSAPDKSGLPSDRFSAERTGGSVSTLTIQRTQQEDSAVYLCASSSKGGNEQFFGPGTRLTVL.

The chain links TRBV12-3 or TRBV12-4 to TRBJ2-1; D gene unclear. The V gene lost 6 bases and the J gene lost 7 bases, with 16 bases spanning the gap. The CDR3 has 14 amino acids. The CDR3 DNA follows: TGTGCCAGCAGAGACGGGCGGCGTGGGAATGAGCAGTTCTTC. This codes for CASRDGRRGNEQFF.

As for this clonotype: This may arise from a read error, as a much more abundant clone is one base away. This rearrangement joins TRBV6-6 to TRBJ1-4; D remains ambiguous. The CDR3 runs 18 residues. Germline V gives CDR1 MNHNY, CDR2 SVGAGI (reference sequence). V was pared by 2 bases and J by 10 bases, with 26 bases between. CDR3 nucleotide sequence: TGTGCCAGCAGTTACCCCTGCACCTTATTTATGCGGCGGGGAAAACTGTTTTTT. Protein sequence: CASSYPCTLFMRRGKLFF.

This rearrangement joins TRBV3-1 to TRBJ1-2; D unclear. CDR1 LGHDT and CDR2 YNNKEL come from the germline V gene (reference sequence). The CDR3 length is 15 residues. Trimming stripped 4 bases from V and 2 bases from J, with 14 bases between. This chain's CDR3 is CASSRRPPRNYGYTF. The CDR3 nucleotides read TGTGCCAGCAGCCGAAGACCCCCGAGGAACTATGGCTACACCTTC.

This clonotype was recorded many times. The V and J genes are TRBV7-3 and TRBJ2-7; D unresolved. The V end lost 5 bases, the J end lost 5 bases, and 16 bases lay between the germline ends. The length of the CDR3 is 14 residues. Per the germline V gene, CDR1 is SGHTA and CDR2 is FQGTGA. The CDR3, as DNA: TGTGCCAGCAGCCCTCTAGGGCAAAGAGACGAGCAGTACTTC. This translates into CASSPLGQRDEQYF.

For this clonotype: A much bigger clone sits one base away, suggesting this may be a read error. The genes are TRBV11-1 and TRBJ2-5; 7 bases line up with TRBD1. The CDR3 consists of 13 residues. Germline V gene data show CDR1 as SGHAT and CDR2 as FQDESV (reference sequence). J was trimmed by 2 bases and V by 5 bases; bases with no gene match: 2. CDR3: CASSTDRQETQYF. CDR3 DNA sequence: TGTGCCAGCAGCACGGACAGGCAAGAGACCCAGTACTTC.

V is TRBV7-2 and J is TRBJ2-2; 9 positions agree with TRBD1. After removal of 8 bases from V and 6 bases from J, the junction contained 10 bases not matched to a gene. Germline CDR1 SGHTA, CDR2 FQGNSA. The CDR3 consists of 15 residues. The CDR3 reads CASGRDRDRSGELFF. CDR3 DNA sequence: TGTGCCAGCGGACGGGACAGGGATCGTTCCGGGGAGCTGTTTTTT.

The genes are TRBV7-2 and TRBJ2-1, with D perhaps given as TRBD1 or TRBD2 (6 bases each). The length of the CDR3 is 15 residues. Deletions cut 5 bases from V and 6 bases from J, with 17 bases between. Germline V gives CDR1 SGHTA, CDR2 FQGNSA. In nucleotides, the CDR3 is TGTGCCAGCAGCCCCCTCGGGGGCGTTGGCAATGAGCAGTTCTTC. It codes for CASSPLGGVGNEQFF.

This clonotype was observed a handful of times. V and J are TRBV12-3 or TRBV12-4 and TRBJ2-6; D is uncertain. The CDR3 has 13 amino acids. Trimming stripped 6 bases from V and 2 bases from J, with 5 bases between. This CDR3 is CASRSTGANVLTF. The CDR3 DNA reads as TGTGCCAGCAGGTCAACTGGGGCCAACGTCCTGACTTTC.

The rearrangement uses TRBV27 and TRBJ2-7, with D possibly being TRBD2 (6 bases). Trimming pared 3 bases from V and 4 bases from J, leaving 13 bases between. CDR3 length: 14 residues. Germline-derived CDR1 and CDR2 are MNHEY and SMNVEV (reference sequence). The CDR3 sequence is CASSFKGRGYEQYF. As DNA, the CDR3 is TGTGCCAGCAGTTTTAAGGGCCGGGGGTACGAGCAGTACTTC.

Only a few counts were recorded for this clonotype. The chain combines TRBV6-1 with TRBJ1-4; D call uncertain. This CDR3 has 14 residues. Trimming stripped 5 bases from V and 2 bases from J, with 9 bases between. Germline assignment: CDR1 MNHNS and CDR2 SASEGT. DNA for the CDR3: TGTGCCAGCAGTACGCAACGGACTAATGAAAAACTGTTTTTT. Its protein is CASSTQRTNEKLFF.

Ten or more counts support this clonotype. The genes are TRBV7-2 and TRBJ2-1; 13 bases align to TRBD2. The germline V gene encodes CDR1 SGHTA and CDR2 FQGNSA. The CDR3 sequence is 19 residues long. With 5 bases clipped from V and 0 bases from J, the junction kept 10 bases outside the gene matches. CDR3 in DNA: TGTGCCAGCAGCATGCCCGGGACTAGCGGGGCGAGCTCCTACAATGAGCAGTTCTTC. Its translation: CASSMPGTSGASSYNEQFF.

This clonotype was picked up many times. The J gene is TRBJ2-3, the V gene TRBV5-1, with 8 bases aligning to TRBD2. Germline loops: CDR1 SGHRS, CDR2 YFSETQ. With 6 bases clipped from V and 2 bases from J, the junction kept 5 bases outside the gene matches. The CDR3 sequence is 14 residues long. The CDR3 here is CASIGGGHTDTQYF. As DNA, the CDR3 is TGCGCCAGCATCGGGGGGGGCCACACAGATACGCAGTATTTT.

The rearrangement uses TRBV12-3 or TRBV12-4 and TRBJ2-1, with TRBD2 identical over 11 bases. This CDR3 comprises 16 residues. The junction had 4 bases not matched to a gene; V was cut back by 3 bases and J by 3 bases. CDR3 residues: CASSLFGTSGYNEQFF. In DNA form, the CDR3 reads TGTGCCAGCAGTTTGTTTGGGACTAGCGGCTACAATGAGCAGTTCTTC.

This clonotype was seen a few times. The chain couples TRBV5-6 to TRBJ2-3; 7 bases align to TRBD1. Germline-derived CDR1 and CDR2 are SGHDT and YYEEEE. The CDR3 runs 14 residues. V was pared by 4 bases and J by 4 bases, with 6 bases of the junction left unmatched. The CDR3 nucleotides read TGTGCCAGCAGCCGAGGGGGCAAAGCAGATACGCAGTATTTT. It translates to CASSRGGKADTQYF.

As regards this clonotype: A much larger clone lies a single base off, so this may be a read error. The chain has TRBV7-9 and TRBJ2-1, with D possibly matching TRBD2 (5 bases). Trimming stripped 6 bases from V and 9 bases from J, with 12 bases between. The CDR3 covers 12 residues. The germline V gene has CDR1 SEHNR and CDR2 FQNEAQ (reference sequence). The CDR3 bases are TGTGCCAGCAGACTAGTCAACTCTGAGCAGTTCTTC. Translating it yields CASRLVNSEQFF.

The CDR3 reads CASSPQFDPNTDTQYF. CDR3 DNA: TGTGCCAGCTCACCACAATTCGACCCAAACACAGATACGCAGTATTTT. V usage is TRBV18 and J usage is TRBJ2-3; D gene uncertain. The germline V gene has CDR1 KGHSH and CDR2 LQKENI. V was pared by 1 base and J by 2 bases, with 13 bases between. This CDR3 comprises 16 residues.

This clonotype was observed a few times. This sequence joins TRBV6-1 and TRBJ1-6, with a possible D match to TRBD1 (5 bases). This CDR3 contains 15 residues. Germline V gives CDR1 MNHNS, CDR2 SASEGT. V lost 3 bases to trimming and J lost 8 bases, with 14 bases between them. The CDR3 nucleotides are TGTGCCAGCAGTGACCTGAGGGGAATATATTCACCCCTCCACTTT. As protein: CASSDLRGIYSPLHF.

This clonotype has at least ten counts. The rearrangement links TRBV5-1 to TRBJ2-7, with D possibly being TRBD1 (6 bases). Trimming shortened V by 2 bases and J by 2 bases, and 14 bases separated the two germline ends. CDR1 and CDR2 from the germline V gene are SGHRS and YFSETQ. The CDR3 spans 15 residues. The CDR3 bases are TGCGCCAGCAGCTTAGCTCCAGGGGTCGCCTACGAGCAGTACTTC. Its protein is CASSLAPGVAYEQYF.

The rearrangement joins TRBV2 to TRBJ1-5, with TRBD1 matching over 9 bases. This CDR3 has 14 amino acids. The junction had 2 bases not matched to a gene; V was cut back by 8 bases and J by 0 bases. Per the germline V gene, CDR1 is SNHLY and CDR2 is FYNNEI. The DNA for the CDR3 is TGTGCCAGCGGGACAGGGTATAGCAATCAGCCCCAGCATTTT. Translating it yields CASGTGYSNQPQHF.

This clonotype was counted many times. The chain couples TRBV29-1 to TRBJ2-6, with D unclear. Deletions cut 5 bases from V and 2 bases from J, with 7 bases between. CDR1 is SQVTM and CDR2 is ANQGSEA in the germline V gene. The CDR3 covers 13 residues. The CDR3 protein is CSVRQTGANVLTF. The CDR3 nucleotides are TGCAGCGTTCGCCAAACTGGGGCCAACGTCCTGACTTTC.

In this sample, this clonotype turned up many times. This chain links TRBV10-3 with TRBJ2-1, with a weak D call TRBD2 (6 bases). Germline lookup yields CDR1 ENHRY and CDR2 SYGVKD. Trimming cost V 8 bases and J 0 bases, with 11 bases left between them. The CDR3 covers 14 residues. CDR3 amino acids: CAIAVGGSYNEQFF. DNA for the CDR3: TGTGCCATCGCGGTGGGAGGCTCCTACAATGAGCAGTTCTTC.